Listed here are 11 T cell receptor beta chains from one sample, sequenced in a study of OX40 agonist ivuxolimab in advanced cancers. The table came from immunoSEQ multiplex PCR; TCRdb's copy has only in-frame clones and leaves some out. The sample comprises about 82,000 clones, 90% to 95% of which are singletons, and roughly 2.1% rests with the top ten. The sequenced sample was CD4+ or CD8+ T cells sorted from blood, obtained in a trial of the OX40 agonist ivuxolimab. These receptors came from an adult with an advanced solid tumor such as melanoma, head and neck, liver or kidney cancer.

The chain carries TRBV28 and TRBJ2-6, with TRBD1 matching 8 bases. After removal of 8 bases from V and 2 bases from J, the junction contained 14 bases not matched to a gene. CDR1 and CDR2 (germline): MDHEN, SYDVKM. The CDR3 consists of 18 residues. The CDR3 loop reads CASGPVGQAFPGANVLTF. The CDR3 region has the DNA TGTGCCAGCGGTCCCGTGGGACAGGCGTTTCCTGGGGCCAACGTCCTGACTTTC.

V is TRBV4-1 and J is TRBJ2-3; TRBD2 matches 7 bases. V shed 4 bases, J shed 3 bases, and the junction held 10 bases outside the gene matches. The CDR3 covers 16 residues. Germline assignment: CDR1 MGHRA and CDR2 YSYEKL. CDR3 in DNA: TGCGCCAGCAGCCTACCCTGGGGGGGTGGGACAGATACGCAGTATTTT. It specifies CASSLPWGGGTDTQYF.

The rearrangement uses TRBV7-9 and TRBJ2-1, with 10 bases identical to TRBD2. Looked up from germline, CDR1 is SEHNR and CDR2 is FQNEAQ (reference sequence). This CDR3 is built from 14 residues. V lost 7 bases, J lost 9 bases, and 9 bases stayed unmatched. CDR3 in amino acids: CASNSAGGPGEQFF. Here the CDR3 DNA reads TGTGCCAGCAACTCAGCGGGAGGGCCCGGTGAGCAGTTCTTC.

This chain joins TRBV10-3 and TRBJ1-3; D is ambiguous. V lost 0 bases to trimming and J lost 2 bases, with 11 bases between them. The CDR3 has 16 amino acids. Per germline, CDR1 ENHRY and CDR2 SYGVKD. The CDR3 region is CAISESQYGPGNTIYF. The CDR3 DNA reads as TGTGCCATCAGTGAGTCCCAGTATGGTCCTGGAAACACCATATATTTT.

This clone was recorded a few times. The chain carries TRBV6-6 and TRBJ1-2; D is possibly TRBD1 (5 bases). The CDR3 spans 12 residues. Germline lookup yields CDR1 MNHNY and CDR2 SVGAGI (reference sequence). V gave up 0 bases and J gave up 10 bases, with 9 bases separating them. DNA of the CDR3: TGTGCCAGCAGTTACTCTTGGACATTCTACACCTTC. This gives the protein CASSYSWTFYTF.

The J gene is TRBJ2-7, the V gene TRBV6-1; 10 nucleotides align to TRBD2. The V gene end was trimmed by 5 bases and the J gene end by 3 bases; junction bases not matched to a gene: 4. The germline CDR1 and CDR2 sequences are MNHNS and SASEGT. The CDR3 runs to 14 residues. CDR3 nucleotides: TGTGCCAGCAGTAGCGGGAGGGCCATCTACGAGCAGTACTTC. Its protein product is CASSSGRAIYEQYF.

The chain links TRBV30 to TRBJ1-2; perhaps TRBD1 as D (5 bases). V lost 0 bases, J lost 8 bases, and 19 bases lay in between. The germline V gene has CDR1 GTSNPN and CDR2 SVGIG (reference sequence). This CDR3 comprises 15 residues. The CDR3 region has the DNA TGTGCCTGGAGTGTAATTCGGGCAGGGCGTTCAGGCTACACCTTC. Amino acids: CAWSVIRAGRSGYTF.

The chain joins TRBV7-8 to TRBJ1-2, with TRBD1 identical over 8 bases. The trim removed 6 bases at V and 8 bases at J, leaving 14 bases unmatched. This CDR3 contains 15 residues. Germline V gene data show CDR1 as SGHVS and CDR2 as FQNEAQ. The CDR3 sequence: CASRSEIWTGSGYTF. DNA of the CDR3: TGTGCCAGCAGATCTGAAATATGGACAGGGAGCGGCTACACCTTC.

The chain uses TRBV25-1 and TRBJ1-5, with no clear D. CDR3 length: 13 amino acids. Germline V gene data show CDR1 as MGHDK and CDR2 as SYGVNS. Deletions cut 2 bases from V and 3 bases from J, with 5 bases between. CDR3 nucleotides: TGTGCCAGCAGTGAAACGGACAATCAGCCCCAGCATTTT. It codes for CASSETDNQPQHF.

The CDR3 region is CASSFGFSGNTIYF. The DNA for the CDR3 is TGCGCCAGCAGCTTCGGTTTCTCTGGAAACACCATATATTTT. The V gene is TRBV5-1, the J gene TRBJ1-3, with D unclear. CDR3 length: 14 amino acids. Deletions cut 2 bases from V and 0 bases from J, with 6 bases between. CDR1 is SGHRS and CDR2 is YFSETQ in the germline V gene. The full variable domain, in which reference TRBV5-1 and TRBJ1-3 provide the parts outside the CDR3, is KAGVTQTPRYLIKTRGQQVTLSCSPISGHRSVSWYQQTPGQGLQFLFEYFSETQRNKGNFPGRFSGRQFSNSRSEMNVSTLELGDSALYLCASSFGFSGNTIYFGEGSWLTVV.

The V gene is TRBV18, the J gene TRBJ2-3; 7 nucleotides align to TRBD2. Trimming cost V 4 bases and J 2 bases; bases outside gene matches: 6. Germline V CDR1 and CDR2: KGHSH, LQKENI. The CDR3 is 15 amino acids. The CDR3 loop is CASSRGLAVTDTQYF. Written as DNA, the CDR3 is TGTGCCAGCTCACGGGGCCTAGCGGTCACAGATACGCAGTATTTT.